The 20 T cell receptor beta chains listed next were all sequenced from one sample in a study of shared clonotypes between healthy human individuals. It was CD45RO-negative cells, positively selected for CCR7, that made up naive CD8 cells, with terminally differentiated effector memory CD45RA+ cells excluded. Clones were sequenced by immunoSEQ multiplex PCR, and TCRdb holds only the in-frame ones, with some missing. This table has some 2,100,000 clones, more than 85% appearing once. The sequenced material came from naive CD8+ T cells from PBMCs. These receptors all stem from a man younger than 35 in good health. Some clones in this sample may be carry-over from other donors' samples.

V is TRBV4-3 and J is TRBJ2-3; D is unclear. The germline gives CDR1 LGHNA, CDR2 YSLEER. This CDR3 contains 17 residues. The V gene lost 0 bases and the J gene lost 1 base, with 14 bases spanning the gap. CDR3 sequence (DNA): TGCGCCAGCAGCCAAGATGGCCCATCGGATCGCACAGATACGCAGTATTTT. Translation gives CASSQDGPSDRTDTQYF.

In its sample, this clone was seen once. The chain combines TRBV7-9 with TRBJ2-7; possible D gene TRBD2, 5 bases. The germline V gene has CDR1 SEHNR and CDR2 FQNEAQ (reference sequence). This CDR3 has 16 amino acids. Trimming removed 6 bases at V and 3 bases at J, with 21 bases between. The CDR3 sequence: CASSEGRWGRVYEQYF. CDR3 in DNA: TGTGCCAGCAGTGAGGGTAGGTGGGGTCGCGTCTACGAGCAGTACTTC.

The chain combines TRBV4-2 with TRBJ2-1, with TRBD2 matching over 8 bases. The CDR3 spans 19 residues. Germline trimming cut 4 bases from V and 7 bases from J; bases unmatched to any gene: 21. CDR1 LGHNA and CDR2 YNFKEQ come from the germline V gene. As DNA, the CDR3 is TGTGCCAGCAGCCCGCTTTTAACGGGAGGGCCAAAGTGGGGGAATGAGCAGTTCTTC. This codes for CASSPLLTGGPKWGNEQFF.

The chain links TRBV27 to TRBJ2-7; perhaps D is TRBD1 or TRBD2 (5 bases each). Germline assignment: CDR1 MNHEY and CDR2 SMNVEV (reference sequence). The CDR3 consists of 13 residues. The V gene lost 2 bases and the J gene lost 2 bases, with 7 bases spanning the gap. The CDR3 sequence: CASSLRDAYEQYF. The CDR3, as DNA: TGTGCCAGCAGTTTACGGGACGCCTACGAGCAGTACTTC.

The chain employs TRBV7-9 and TRBJ1-2, with no clear D. The CDR3 is 16 amino acids. CDR1 is SEHNR and CDR2 is FQNEAQ in the germline V gene (reference sequence). The V end was cut by 5 bases, the J end by 4 bases, with 20 bases between. The CDR3: CASSPHTEEASYGYTF. The CDR3 nucleotides read TGTGCCAGCAGCCCCCATACGGAGGAGGCTAGCTATGGCTACACCTTC. The variable domain in full, completed from reference TRBV7-9 and TRBJ1-2, reads DTGVSQNPRHKITKRGQNVTFRCDPISEHNRLYWYRQTLGQGPEFLTYFQNEAQLEKSRLLSDRFSAERPKGSFSTLEIQRTEQGDSAMYLCASSPHTEEASYGYTFGSGTRLTVV.

J is TRBJ2-3 and V is TRBV7-3; D perhaps matches TRBD2 (5 bases). V lost 5 bases to trimming and J lost 5 bases, with 20 bases between them. The CDR3 is made up of 16 amino acids. Looked up from germline, CDR1 is SGHTA and CDR2 is FQGTGA. CDR3 nucleotides: TGTGCCAGCAGCCCAACGGCGAGGGCCTTGGGAGATACGCAGTATTTT. Translated, it gives CASSPTARALGDTQYF.

This chain connects TRBV19 to TRBJ2-1, with TRBD2 as a possible D gene (6 bases). The CDR3 sequence is 14 residues long. Trimming cost V 5 bases and J 0 bases, with 8 bases left between them. Germline loops: CDR1 LNHDA, CDR2 SQIVND (reference sequence). CDR3 bases: TGTGCCAGTAGTTTAGCGGACTCCTACAATGAGCAGTTCTTC. Its translation is CASSLADSYNEQFF. The full variable domain, completed using reference TRBV19 and TRBJ2-1, is DGGITQSPKYLFRKEGQNVTLSCEQNLNHDAMYWYRQDPGQGLRLIYYSQIVNDFQKGDIAEGYSVSREKKESFPLTVTSAQKNPTAFYLCASSLADSYNEQFFGPGTRLTVL.

V usage is TRBV27 and J usage is TRBJ1-1, with D maybe TRBD1 (5 bases). V lost 2 bases and J 2 bases, leaving 12 bases between the germline ends. The CDR3 is 15 residues long. Germline assignment: CDR1 MNHEY and CDR2 SMNVEV (reference sequence). The CDR3 spells CASSLDRQTNTEAFF. In DNA form, the CDR3 reads TGTGCCAGCAGTTTAGATAGACAGACAAACACTGAAGCTTTCTTT.

The chain employs TRBV4-1 and TRBJ2-7; no reliable D call. Deletions cut 5 bases from V and 6 bases from J, with 11 bases between. In germline, CDR1 is MGHRA, CDR2 YSYEKL. The CDR3 has 12 amino acids. The DNA of the CDR3 is TGCGCCAGCAGCTCTTCCCCGGTCGAGCAGTACTTC. Translating it yields CASSSSPVEQYF.

The J gene is TRBJ2-1, the V gene TRBV6-4; D possibly corresponds to TRBD2 (6 bases). Trimming took 3 bases from V and 0 from J, leaving 6 bases between them. From germline, CDR1 is MRHNA and CDR2 SNTAGT. The CDR3 totals 14 residues. CDR3 loop: CASSERGSYNEQFF. The CDR3 coding sequence is TGTGCCAGCAGTGAGCGGGGCTCCTACAATGAGCAGTTCTTC.

This rearrangement joins TRBV5-4 to TRBJ2-7, with 9 bases lining up with TRBD2. CDR3 length: 15 amino acids. CDR1 is SGHNT and CDR2 is YYREEE in the germline V gene (reference sequence). Losses at the gene ends were 2 bases for V and 0 bases for J; bases not matched to a gene: 3. The CDR3 nucleotides read TGTGCCAGCAGCTTCAGCGGGAGGAGCTCCTACGAGCAGTACTTC. Translation gives CASSFSGRSSYEQYF.

CDR3 protein: CASSSRGTDTYEQYF. The CDR3 DNA sequence: TGTGCCAGCAGTTCCAGAGGGACCGATACCTACGAGCAGTACTTC. The chain joins TRBV27 to TRBJ2-7; D tentatively fits TRBD1 or TRBD2 (5 bases each). CDR3 size: 15 residues. Trimming cost V 4 bases and J 2 bases, with 15 bases left between them. From germline, CDR1 is MNHEY and CDR2 SMNVEV (reference sequence).

This clone showed up just once. This sequence joins TRBV21-1 and TRBJ2-7; the table's D call, TRBD1, was not checked against the DNA. TRBV21-1 is marked as a pseudogene. The CDR3 totals 15 residues. CDR3: CASPPSRAGEYEQYF. CDR3 nucleotide sequence: TGTGCCAGCCCTCCCTCTCGGGCAGGGGAGTACGAGCAGTACTTC.

The CDR3 region has the DNA TGTGCCAGCAGTTTTAGGGGACACTGGGGGTACGAGCAGTACTTC. Translating it yields CASSFRGHWGYEQYF. The chain is built from TRBV28 and TRBJ2-7; a weak D match, TRBD1 (6 bases). V was clipped by 3 bases and J by 4 bases, with 16 bases between them. The CDR3 is 15 residues long. CDR1 and CDR2 (germline): MDHEN, SYDVKM.

The rearrangement links TRBV6-5 to TRBJ1-4; TRBD1 matches at 8 bases. Germline V gene lookup returns CDR1 MNHEY and CDR2 SVGAGI. This CDR3 comprises 14 residues. V dropped 6 bases and J dropped 5; count of bases not matched to a gene: 5. The chain's CDR3 is CASSRRDRNEKLFF. The DNA for the CDR3 is TGTGCCAGCAGCAGACGGGACAGGAATGAAAAACTGTTTTTT.

The chain combines TRBV6-5 with TRBJ1-2; D is possibly TRBD1 (5 bases). V was pared by 6 bases and J by 0 bases, with 14 bases between. The CDR3 length is 15 residues. Germline V gene lookup returns CDR1 MNHEY and CDR2 SVGAGI. CDR3 sequence (DNA): TGTGCCAGCAGAGCCCGGGGCAAAGCTAACTATGGCTACACCTTC. Protein product: CASRARGKANYGYTF.

The chain uses TRBV7-8 and TRBJ2-3; 13 bases fit TRBD2. Germline V gene data show CDR1 as SGHVS and CDR2 as FQNEAQ. V was clipped by 2 bases and J by 6 bases; unmatched bases: 5. This CDR3 comprises 16 residues. The CDR3 DNA follows: TGTGCCAGCAGCTTAAGACTAGCGGGAGGATCGGATACGCAGTATTTT. It translates to CASSLRLAGGSDTQYF.

The chain has TRBV4-1 and TRBJ2-4; D not resolved. CDR1 and CDR2 (germline): MGHRA, YSYEKL. Trimming took off 0 bases at V and 10 bases at J, with 7 bases between the two ends. The CDR3 sequence is 12 residues long. Written as DNA, the CDR3 is TGCGCCAGCAGCCAAGATTCCCCGATTCAGTACTTC. Amino acids: CASSQDSPIQYF.

This chain connects TRBV6-5 to TRBJ2-2; no reliable D call. V lost 8 bases, J lost 5 bases, and 12 bases lay in between. This CDR3 contains 13 residues. The V gene's germline CDR1 is MNHEY and CDR2 SVGAGI. CDR3 nucleotide sequence: TGTGCCAGCGATGCGGACGGTACCGGGGAGCTGTTTTTT. It encodes CASDADGTGELFF.

V is TRBV28 and J is TRBJ1-1; the D gene is possibly TRBD1 (6 bases). Between the trimmed V and J ends, which lost 8 bases and 5 bases, there was a span of 18 bases. Germline CDR1 reads MDHEN; CDR2 reads SYDVKM. The CDR3 contains 14 residues. CDR3 region: CASGRRGGLTEAFF. CDR3 in DNA: TGTGCCAGCGGGCGGAGGGGGGGTTTGACTGAAGCTTTCTTT.